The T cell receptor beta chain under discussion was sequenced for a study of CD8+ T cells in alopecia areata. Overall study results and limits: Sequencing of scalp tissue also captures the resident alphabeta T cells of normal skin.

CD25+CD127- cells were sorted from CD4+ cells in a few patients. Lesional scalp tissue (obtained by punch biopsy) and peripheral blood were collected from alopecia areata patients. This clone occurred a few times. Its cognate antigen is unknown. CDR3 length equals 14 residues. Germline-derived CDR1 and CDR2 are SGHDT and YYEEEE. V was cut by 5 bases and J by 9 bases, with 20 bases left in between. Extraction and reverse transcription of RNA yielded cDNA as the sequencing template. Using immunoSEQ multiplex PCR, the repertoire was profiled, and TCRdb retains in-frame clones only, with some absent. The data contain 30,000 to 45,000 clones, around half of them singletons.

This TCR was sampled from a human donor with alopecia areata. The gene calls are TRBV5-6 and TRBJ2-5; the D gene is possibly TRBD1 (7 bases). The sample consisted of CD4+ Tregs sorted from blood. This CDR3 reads CASRKTGRLESQYF. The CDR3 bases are TGTGCCAGCAGGAAGACAGGGAGGCTTGAGTCCCAGTACTTC.